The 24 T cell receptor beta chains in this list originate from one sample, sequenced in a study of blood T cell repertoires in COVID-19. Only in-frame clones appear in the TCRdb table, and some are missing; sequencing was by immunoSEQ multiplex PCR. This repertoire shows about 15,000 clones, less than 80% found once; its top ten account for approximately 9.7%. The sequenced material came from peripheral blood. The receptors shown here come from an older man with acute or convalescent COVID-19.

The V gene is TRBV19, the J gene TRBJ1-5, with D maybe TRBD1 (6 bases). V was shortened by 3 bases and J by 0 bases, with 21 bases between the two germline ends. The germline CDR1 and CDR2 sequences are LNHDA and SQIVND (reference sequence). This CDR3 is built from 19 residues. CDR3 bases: TGTGCCAGTAGTATCACCGACAGGAGAGAAATCCTTAGCAATCAGCCCCAGCATTTT. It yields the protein CASSITDRREILSNQPQHF.

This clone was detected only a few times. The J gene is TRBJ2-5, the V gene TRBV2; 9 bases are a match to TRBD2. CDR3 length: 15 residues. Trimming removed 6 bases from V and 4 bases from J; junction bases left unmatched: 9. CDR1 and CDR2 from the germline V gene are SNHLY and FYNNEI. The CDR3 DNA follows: TGTGCCAGCAGCGCCTCCGCAGCGGGGGGAGAGACCCAGTACTTC. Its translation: CASSASAAGGETQYF.

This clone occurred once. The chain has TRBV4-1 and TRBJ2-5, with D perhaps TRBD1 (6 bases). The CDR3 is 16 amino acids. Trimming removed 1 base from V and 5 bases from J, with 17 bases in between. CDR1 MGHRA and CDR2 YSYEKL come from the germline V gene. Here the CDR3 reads CASSQVPGQDGETQYF. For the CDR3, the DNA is TGCGCCAGCAGCCAAGTACCGGGACAAGACGGGGAGACCCAGTACTTC.

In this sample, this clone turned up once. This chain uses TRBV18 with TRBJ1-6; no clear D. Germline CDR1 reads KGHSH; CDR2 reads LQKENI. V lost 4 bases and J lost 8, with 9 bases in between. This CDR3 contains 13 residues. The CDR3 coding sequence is TGTGCCAGCTCACGAGATGGTGATTCACCCCTCCACTTT. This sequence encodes CASSRDGDSPLHF.

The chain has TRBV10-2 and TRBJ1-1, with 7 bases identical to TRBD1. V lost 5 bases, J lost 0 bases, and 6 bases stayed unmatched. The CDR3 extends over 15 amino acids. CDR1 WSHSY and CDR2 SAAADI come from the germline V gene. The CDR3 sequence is CASSITGTVNTEAFF. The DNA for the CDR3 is TGCGCCAGCAGTATAACCGGGACAGTGAACACTGAAGCTTTCTTT.

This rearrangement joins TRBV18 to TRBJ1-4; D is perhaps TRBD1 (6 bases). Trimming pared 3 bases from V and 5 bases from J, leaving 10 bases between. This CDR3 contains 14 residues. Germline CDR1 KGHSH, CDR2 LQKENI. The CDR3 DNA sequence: TGTGCCAGCTCACCCAGGACAGTAAATGAAAAACTGTTTTTT. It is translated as CASSPRTVNEKLFF.

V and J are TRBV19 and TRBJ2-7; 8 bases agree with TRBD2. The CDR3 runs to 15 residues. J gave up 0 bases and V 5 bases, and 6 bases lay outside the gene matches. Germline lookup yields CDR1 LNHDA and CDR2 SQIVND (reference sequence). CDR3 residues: CASSALAGPSYEQYF. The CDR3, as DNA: TGTGCCAGTAGTGCTTTAGCGGGACCCTCCTACGAGCAGTACTTC.

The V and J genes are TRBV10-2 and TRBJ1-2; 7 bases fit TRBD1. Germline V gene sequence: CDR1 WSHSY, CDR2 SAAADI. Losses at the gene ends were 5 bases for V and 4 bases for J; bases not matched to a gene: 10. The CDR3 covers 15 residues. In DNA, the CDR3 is TGCGCCAGCAGTCAACAGGGGCTCTGGGGCTATGGCTACACCTTC. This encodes CASSQQGLWGYGYTF.

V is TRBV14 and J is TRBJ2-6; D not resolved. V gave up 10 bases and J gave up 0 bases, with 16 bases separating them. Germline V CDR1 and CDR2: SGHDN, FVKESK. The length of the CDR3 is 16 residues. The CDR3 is CATTLGGYSGANVLTF. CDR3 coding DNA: TGTGCCACTACCCTCGGCGGCTACTCTGGGGCCAACGTCCTGACTTTC. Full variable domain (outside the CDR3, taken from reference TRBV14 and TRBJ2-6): EAGVTQFPSHSVIEKGQTVTLRCDPISGHDNLYWYRRVMGKEIKFLLHFVKESKQDESGMPNNRFLAERTGGTYSTLKVQPAELEDSGVYFCATTLGGYSGANVLTFGAGSRLTVL.

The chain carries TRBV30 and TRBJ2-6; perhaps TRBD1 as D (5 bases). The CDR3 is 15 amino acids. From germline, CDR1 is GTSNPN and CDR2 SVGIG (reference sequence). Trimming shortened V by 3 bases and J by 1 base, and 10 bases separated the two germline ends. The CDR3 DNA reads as TGTGCCTGGAGGGACCCAGGGTCTGGGGCCAACGTCCTGACTTTC. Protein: CAWRDPGSGANVLTF. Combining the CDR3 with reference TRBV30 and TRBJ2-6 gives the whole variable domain SQTIHQWPATLVQPVGSPLSLECTVEGTSNPNLYWYRQAAGRGLQLLFYSVGIGQISSEVPQNLSASRPQDRQFILSSKKLLLSDSGFYLCAWRDPGSGANVLTFGAGSRLTVL.

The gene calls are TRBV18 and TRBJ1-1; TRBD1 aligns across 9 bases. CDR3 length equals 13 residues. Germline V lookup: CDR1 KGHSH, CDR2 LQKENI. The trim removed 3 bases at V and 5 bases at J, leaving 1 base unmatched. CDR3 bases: TGTGCCAGCTCACCCGGGACAGGGACTGAAGCTTTCTTT. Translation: CASSPGTGTEAFF.

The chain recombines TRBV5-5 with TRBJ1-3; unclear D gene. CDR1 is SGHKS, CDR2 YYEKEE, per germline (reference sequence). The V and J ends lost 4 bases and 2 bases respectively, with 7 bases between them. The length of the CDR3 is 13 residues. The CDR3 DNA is TGTGCCAGCAGCCGGGAGCCTGGAAACACCATATATTTT. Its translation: CASSREPGNTIYF.

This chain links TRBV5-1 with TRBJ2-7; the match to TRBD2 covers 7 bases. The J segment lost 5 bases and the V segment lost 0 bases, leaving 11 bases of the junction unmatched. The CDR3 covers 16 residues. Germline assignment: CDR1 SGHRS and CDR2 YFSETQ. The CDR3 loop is CASSLVPSGVGDEQYF. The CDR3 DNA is TGCGCCAGCAGCTTGGTCCCTAGCGGAGTGGGAGACGAGCAGTACTTC. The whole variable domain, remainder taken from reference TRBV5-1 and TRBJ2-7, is KAGVTQTPRYLIKTRGQQVTLSCSPISGHRSVSWYQQTPGQGLQFLFEYFSETQRNKGNFPGRFSGRQFSNSRSEMNVSTLELGDSALYLCASSLVPSGVGDEQYFGPGTRLTVT.

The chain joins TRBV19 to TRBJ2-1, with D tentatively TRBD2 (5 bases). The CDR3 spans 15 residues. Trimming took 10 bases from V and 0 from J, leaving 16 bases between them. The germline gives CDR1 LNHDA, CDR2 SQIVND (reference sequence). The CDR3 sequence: CATKTIPSSYNEQFF. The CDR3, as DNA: TGTGCCACCAAGACTATTCCAAGCTCCTACAATGAGCAGTTCTTC.

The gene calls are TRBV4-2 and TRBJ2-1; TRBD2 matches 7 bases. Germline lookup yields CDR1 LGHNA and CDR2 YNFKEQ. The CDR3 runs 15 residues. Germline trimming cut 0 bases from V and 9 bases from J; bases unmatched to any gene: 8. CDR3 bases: TGTGCCAGCAGCCAAGAGGGAGCTAGCGGTGGTGAGCAGTTCTTC. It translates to CASSQEGASGGEQFF.

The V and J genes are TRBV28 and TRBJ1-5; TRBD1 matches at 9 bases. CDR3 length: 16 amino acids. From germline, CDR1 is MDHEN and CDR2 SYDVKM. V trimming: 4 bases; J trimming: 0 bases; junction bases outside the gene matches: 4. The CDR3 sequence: CASSYTGGFSNQPQHF. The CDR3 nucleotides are TGTGCCAGCAGTTATACAGGGGGCTTTAGCAATCAGCCCCAGCATTTT.

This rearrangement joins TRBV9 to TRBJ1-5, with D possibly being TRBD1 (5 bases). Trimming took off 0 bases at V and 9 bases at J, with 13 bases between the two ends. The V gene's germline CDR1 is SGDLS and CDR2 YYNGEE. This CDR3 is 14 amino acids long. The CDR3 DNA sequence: TGTGCCAGCAGCGTAGGTGGGGGGGAGAGGCCCCAGCATTTT. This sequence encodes CASSVGGGERPQHF.

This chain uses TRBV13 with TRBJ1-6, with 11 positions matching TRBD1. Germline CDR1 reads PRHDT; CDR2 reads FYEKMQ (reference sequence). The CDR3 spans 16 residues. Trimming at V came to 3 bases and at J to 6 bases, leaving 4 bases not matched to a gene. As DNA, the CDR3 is TGTGCCAGCAGCTTGCGGGACAGGGGGGTTAATTCACCCCTCCACTTT. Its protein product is CASSLRDRGVNSPLHF.

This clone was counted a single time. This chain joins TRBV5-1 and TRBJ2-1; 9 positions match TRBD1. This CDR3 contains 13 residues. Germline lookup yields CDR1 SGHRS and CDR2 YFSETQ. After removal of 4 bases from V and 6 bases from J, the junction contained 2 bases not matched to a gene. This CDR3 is CASSTDRGNEQFF. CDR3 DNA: TGCGCCAGCAGCACGGACAGGGGCAATGAGCAGTTCTTC.

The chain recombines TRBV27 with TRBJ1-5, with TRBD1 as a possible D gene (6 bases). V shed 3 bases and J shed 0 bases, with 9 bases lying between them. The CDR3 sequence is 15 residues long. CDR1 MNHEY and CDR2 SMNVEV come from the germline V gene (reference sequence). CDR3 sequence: CASSFQGFSNQPQHF. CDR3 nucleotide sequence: TGTGCCAGCAGTTTTCAGGGGTTTAGCAATCAGCCCCAGCATTTT.

The DNA of the CDR3 is TGCAGCGTTGGACTCGGTCCGGGGGAGCAGTACTTC. Translation: CSVGLGPGEQYF. V usage is TRBV29-1 and J usage is TRBJ2-7, with D possibly TRBD2 on 5 matching bases. The CDR3 length is 12 residues. In germline, CDR1 is SQVTM, CDR2 ANQGSEA. V was pared by 4 bases and J by 7 bases, with 14 bases between.

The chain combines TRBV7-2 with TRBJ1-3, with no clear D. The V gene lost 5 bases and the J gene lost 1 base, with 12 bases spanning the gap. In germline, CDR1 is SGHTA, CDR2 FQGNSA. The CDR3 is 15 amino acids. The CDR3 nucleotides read TGTGCCAGCAGCCCCCGCGGCGAATCTGGAAACACCATATATTTT. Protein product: CASSPRGESGNTIYF.

CDR3 residues: CAWSSGLATHIQYF. The CDR3 DNA reads as TGTGCCTGGAGTTCGGGACTAGCGACGCACATTCAGTACTTC. The J gene is TRBJ2-4, the V gene TRBV30; 10 bases are shared with TRBD2. Germline V CDR1 and CDR2: GTSNPN, SVGIG (reference sequence). With V trimmed by 2 bases and J by 8 bases, 6 bases remained unmatched. This CDR3 is built from 14 residues.

Here the CDR3 reads CASRSRELSYEQYF. The DNA for the CDR3 is TGCGCCAGCAGGAGTCGAGAGCTTTCCTACGAGCAGTACTTC. This chain joins TRBV23-1 and TRBJ2-7; D remains unclear. TRBV23-1 is noted as an ORF with a role that remains uncertain. This CDR3 has 14 residues. Between the trimmed V and J ends, which lost 6 bases and 1 base, there was a span of 13 bases.